A single sample is the source of the 11 T cell receptor beta chains below, sequenced in a study of siplizumab effects on memory and regulatory T cells. The method was immunoSEQ multiplex PCR; TCRdb's version includes in-frame clones alone and lacks a portion of them. The table has about 100,000 clones, about 94% seen once. The specimen was non-Treg CD4+ T cells sorted from blood. These receptors were taken from a human donor in good health.

V gene TRBV27 combines with J gene TRBJ1-5; D ambiguous. V lost 4 bases and J lost 6, with 10 bases in between. CDR3 length: 13 amino acids. The germline V gene has CDR1 MNHEY and CDR2 SMNVEV (reference sequence). As DNA, the CDR3 is TGTGCCAGCAGTTCGAGGGTCGGTCAGCCCCAGCATTTT. Translation gives CASSSRVGQPQHF.

The chain is built from TRBV28 and TRBJ2-4, with D possibly TRBD1 on 7 matching bases. This CDR3 comprises 17 residues. Germline CDR1 MDHEN, CDR2 SYDVKM. V was pared by 3 bases and J by 0 bases, with 15 bases between. This chain's CDR3 is CASSLRTGDLAKNIQYF. CDR3 nucleotide sequence: TGTGCCAGCAGTTTGAGAACAGGGGACTTAGCCAAAAACATTCAGTACTTC.

CDR3 sequence (DNA): TGTGCCAGCAGCCCGACTGGACTAGCGCACACAGATACGCAGTATTTT. Its translation is CASSPTGLAHTDTQYF. V usage is TRBV11-2 and J usage is TRBJ2-3, with 9 bases aligning to TRBD2. The CDR3 is 16 residues long. The J segment lost 2 bases and the V segment lost 5 bases, leaving 8 bases of the junction unmatched. In germline, CDR1 is SGHAT, CDR2 FQNNGV.

The chain links TRBV7-9 to TRBJ2-7, with D perhaps TRBD1 or TRBD2 (10 bases each). Germline CDR1 SEHNR, CDR2 FQNEAQ (reference sequence). The germline V and J ends were trimmed by 4 bases and 6 bases, with 31 bases remaining between them. The CDR3 has 19 amino acids. The DNA for the CDR3 is TGTGCCAGCAGCTACCCGGGACAGGGGTTAAGCGGGAGGGCCACCGAGCAGTACTTC. This gives the protein CASSYPGQGLSGRATEQYF.

The J gene is TRBJ2-1, the V gene TRBV7-3; D is undetermined. Germline loops: CDR1 SGHTA, CDR2 FQGTGA. The CDR3 is 16 amino acids. With 4 bases removed from V and 0 bases from J, the gap between germline ends came to 13 bases. The CDR3 reads CASSSVPTSSYNEQFF. DNA of the CDR3: TGTGCCAGCAGCTCGGTCCCTACGAGCTCCTACAATGAGCAGTTCTTC. Full variable domain (remainder filled in from reference TRBV7-3 and TRBJ2-1): GAGVSQTPSNKVTEKGKYVELRCDPISGHTALYWYRQSLGQGPEFLIYFQGTGAADDSGLPNDRFFAVRPEGSVSTLKIQRTERGDSAVYLCASSSVPTSSYNEQFFGPGTRLTVL.

The V gene is TRBV15, the J gene TRBJ1-5, with D unclear. Germline CDR1 is LNHNV and CDR2 is YYDKDF (reference sequence). CDR3 length: 15 amino acids. The V end lost 6 bases, the J end lost 6 bases, and 18 bases lay between the germline ends. Here the CDR3 DNA reads TGTGCCACCAGGACGGCAGCGGATTTGGGTCAGCCCCAGCATTTT. It codes for CATRTAADLGQPQHF.

This chain links TRBV7-9 with TRBJ1-3; weak D call: TRBD1 (6 bases). Germline-derived CDR1 and CDR2 are SEHNR and FQNEAQ (reference sequence). The CDR3 consists of 15 residues. V lost 4 bases, J lost 4 bases, and 14 bases lay in between. The DNA for the CDR3 is TGTGCCAGCAGCTCGAGTACAGGGACAGGAAACACCATATATTTT. Its translation: CASSSSTGTGNTIYF.

This sequence joins TRBV5-1 and TRBJ2-1, with 12 bases aligning to TRBD2. CDR3 length equals 18 residues. Trimming took 0 bases from V and 8 from J; bases not matched to a gene: 12. The germline V gene encodes CDR1 SGHRS and CDR2 YFSETQ. The CDR3 bases are TGCGCCAGCAGCTTGGGGGGCCTCTCTAGCGGGAGGGCCCATGAGCAGTTCTTC. Its translation is CASSLGGLSSGRAHEQFF. Drawing the rest from reference TRBV5-1 and TRBJ2-1, the complete variable domain is KAGVTQTPRYLIKTRGQQVTLSCSPISGHRSVSWYQQTPGQGLQFLFEYFSETQRNKGNFPGRFSGRQFSNSRSEMNVSTLELGDSALYLCASSLGGLSSGRAHEQFFGPGTRLTVL.

The chain joins TRBV19 to TRBJ1-4, with 8 bases aligning to TRBD1. The CDR3 has 15 amino acids. Germline values: CDR1 LNHDA, CDR2 SQIVND (reference sequence). Trimming cost V 4 bases and J 5 bases; bases outside gene matches: 6. DNA for the CDR3: TGTGCCAGTAGTAGAGGAGACAGGGGAAATGAAAAACTGTTTTTT. This encodes CASSRGDRGNEKLFF. Supplemented by reference TRBV19 and TRBJ1-4, the full variable domain reads DGGITQSPKYLFRKEGQNVTLSCEQNLNHDAMYWYRQDPGQGLRLIYYSQIVNDFQKGDIAEGYSVSREKKESFPLTVTSAQKNPTAFYLCASSRGDRGNEKLFFGSGTQLSVL.

The V gene is TRBV4-1, the J gene TRBJ2-1; unclear D gene. The CDR3 is 14 amino acids. Germline-derived CDR1 and CDR2 are MGHRA and YSYEKL. V lost 1 base to trimming and J lost 4 bases, with 8 bases between them. The CDR3 is CASSQALGYNEQFF. The CDR3 bases are TGCGCCAGCAGCCAAGCCCTAGGGTACAATGAGCAGTTCTTC.

The chain joins TRBV11-2 to TRBJ1-4; D gene uncertain. Trimming removed 5 bases at V and 8 bases at J, with 18 bases between. CDR1 SGHAT and CDR2 FQNNGV come from the germline V gene. The CDR3 spans 15 residues. CDR3 loop: CASSPEGSAGEKLFF. The CDR3, as DNA: TGTGCCAGCAGCCCCGAAGGTTCGGCGGGGGAAAAACTGTTTTTT.